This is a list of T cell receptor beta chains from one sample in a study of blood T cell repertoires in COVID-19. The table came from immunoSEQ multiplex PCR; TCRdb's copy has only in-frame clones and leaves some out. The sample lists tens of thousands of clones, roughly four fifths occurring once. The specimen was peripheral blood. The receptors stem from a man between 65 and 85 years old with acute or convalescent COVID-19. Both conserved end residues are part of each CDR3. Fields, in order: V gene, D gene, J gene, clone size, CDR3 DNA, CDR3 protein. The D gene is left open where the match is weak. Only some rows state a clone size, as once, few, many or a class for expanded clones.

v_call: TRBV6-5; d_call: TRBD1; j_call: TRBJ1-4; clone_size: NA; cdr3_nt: TGTGCCAGCAGACAACAGGGGTTACGAGAAAAACTGTTTTTT; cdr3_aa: CASRQQGLREKLFF
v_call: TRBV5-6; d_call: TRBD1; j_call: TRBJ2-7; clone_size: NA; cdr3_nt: TGTGCCAGCAGCTATCGACAGGGAAACTACGAGCAGTACTTC; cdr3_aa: CASSYRQGNYEQYF
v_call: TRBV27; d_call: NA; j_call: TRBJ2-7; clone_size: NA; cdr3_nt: TGTGCCAGCAGTTCAGGAGGGAGCCTCTACGAGCAGTACTTC; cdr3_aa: CASSSGGSLYEQYF
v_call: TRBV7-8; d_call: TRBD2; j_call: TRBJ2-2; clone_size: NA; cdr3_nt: TGTGCCAGCAGCCCATTCGGGACTAGCGGGAGAATCGGCGGGGAGCTGTTTTTT; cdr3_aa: CASSPFGTSGRIGGELFF
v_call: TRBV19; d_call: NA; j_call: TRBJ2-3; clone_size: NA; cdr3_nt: TGTGCCAGTAATGCCGGGGCTTTAACGGGAGACGGCACAGATACGCAGTATTTT; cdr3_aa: CASNAGALTGDGTDTQYF
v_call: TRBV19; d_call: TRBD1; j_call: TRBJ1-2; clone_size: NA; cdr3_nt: TGTGCCAGTAGTATCGGGGACAGGTTCTATGGCTACACCTTC; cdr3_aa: CASSIGDRFYGYTF
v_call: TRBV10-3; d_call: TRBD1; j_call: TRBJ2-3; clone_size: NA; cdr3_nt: TGTGCCATCAGTTCCGGGGACAGGGGATTTGCAGATACGCAGTATTTT; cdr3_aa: CAISSGDRGFADTQYF
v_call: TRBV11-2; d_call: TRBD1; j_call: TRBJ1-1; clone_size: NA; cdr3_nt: TGTGCCAGCACCGTACAGGGGGGGAACACTGAAGCTTTCTTT; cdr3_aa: CASTVQGGNTEAFF
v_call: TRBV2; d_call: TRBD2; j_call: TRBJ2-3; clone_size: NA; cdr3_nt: TGTGCCAGCAAGTTAGCGGGGAGCACAGATACGCAGTATTTT; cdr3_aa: CASKLAGSTDTQYF
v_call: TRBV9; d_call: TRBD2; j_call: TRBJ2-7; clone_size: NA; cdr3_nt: TGTGCCAGCAGCGTAGACCCTAGCGGGGGGCCCTACGAGCAGTACTTC; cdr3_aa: CASSVDPSGGPYEQYF
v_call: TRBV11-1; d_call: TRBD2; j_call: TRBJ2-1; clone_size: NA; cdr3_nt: TGTGCCAGCAGCTTAAGTTGGCGGGGGGCCAGTAATGAGCAGTTCTTC; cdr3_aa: CASSLSWRGASNEQFF
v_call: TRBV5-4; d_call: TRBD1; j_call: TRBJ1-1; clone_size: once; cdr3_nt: TGTGCCAGCAGCTCAGACAGGGGGCAGGGCACTGAAGCTTTCTTT; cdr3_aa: CASSSDRGQGTEAFF
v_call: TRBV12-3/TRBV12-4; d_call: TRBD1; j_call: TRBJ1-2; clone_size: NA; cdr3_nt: TGTGCCAGCAGTGAGGACAGGGTTTATGGCTACACCTTC; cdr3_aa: CASSEDRVYGYTF
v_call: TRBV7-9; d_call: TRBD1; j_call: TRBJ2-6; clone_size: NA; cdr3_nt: TGTGCCAGCAGCAACCGGGACAGCGAAAGCTCTGGGGCCAACGTCCTGACTTTC; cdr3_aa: CASSNRDSESSGANVLTF
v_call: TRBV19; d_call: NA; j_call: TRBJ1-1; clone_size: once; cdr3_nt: TGTGCCAGTAGTATCTGGCCAGGGAGGTTTGAAGCTTTCTTT; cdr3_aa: CASSIWPGRFEAFF
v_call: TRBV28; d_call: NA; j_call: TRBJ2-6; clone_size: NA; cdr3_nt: TGTGCCAGCAGGCCAAACCTAGGGGACTCTGGGGCCAACGTCCTGACTTTC; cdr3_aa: CASRPNLGDSGANVLTF
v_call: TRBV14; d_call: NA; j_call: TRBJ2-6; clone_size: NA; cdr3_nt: TGTGCCAGCAGCCGAGGGTTTCCTGGGGCCAACGTCCTGACTTTC; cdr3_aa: CASSRGFPGANVLTF
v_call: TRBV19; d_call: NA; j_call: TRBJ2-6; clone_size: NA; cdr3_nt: TGTGCCAGTAGTATAGATCCCCCAGGCAGCTCTGGGGCCAACGTCCTGACTTTC; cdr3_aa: CASSIDPPGSSGANVLTF
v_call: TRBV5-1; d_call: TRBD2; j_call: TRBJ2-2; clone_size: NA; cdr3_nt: TGCGCCAGCACCTACGAGCGGGGCTCAACCGGGGAGCTGTTTTTT; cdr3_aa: CASTYERGSTGELFF
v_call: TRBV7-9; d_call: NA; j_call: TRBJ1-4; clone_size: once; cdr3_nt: TGTGCCAGCAGCTCATTTGGAGTCGTTGAAAAACTGTTTTTT; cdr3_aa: CASSSFGVVEKLFF